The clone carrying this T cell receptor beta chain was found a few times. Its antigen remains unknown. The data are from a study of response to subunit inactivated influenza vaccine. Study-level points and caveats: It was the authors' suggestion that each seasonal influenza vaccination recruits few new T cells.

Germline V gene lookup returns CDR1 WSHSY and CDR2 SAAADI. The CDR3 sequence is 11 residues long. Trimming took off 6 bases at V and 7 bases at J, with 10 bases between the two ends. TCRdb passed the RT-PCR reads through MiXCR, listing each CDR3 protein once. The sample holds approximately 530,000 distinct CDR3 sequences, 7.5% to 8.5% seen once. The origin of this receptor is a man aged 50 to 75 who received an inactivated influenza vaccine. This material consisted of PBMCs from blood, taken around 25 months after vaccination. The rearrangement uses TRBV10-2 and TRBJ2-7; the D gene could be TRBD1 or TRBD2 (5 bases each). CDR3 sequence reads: CASSGTREQYF. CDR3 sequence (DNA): TGCGCCAGCAGCGGGACGCGAGAGCAGTACTTC.